This entry lists 11 T cell receptor beta chains sequenced from one sample in a study of T-cell reconstitution after alpha-beta-depleted transplantation in children. Using unique molecular identifiers, the investigators prepared the TCRbeta library. TCRdb ran MiXCR on the PCR reads and lists one entry per CDR3 protein. The sample holds approximately 390,000 distinct CDR3 sequences, roughly 11% seen once. Sequencing used PBMCs from the stem cell graft donor, obtained from the stem cell graft. These receptor sequences come from a human donor who donated a stem cell graft to a child with acute myeloid leukemia.

This clonotype was picked up a small number of times. The rearrangement uses TRBV4-1 and TRBJ1-1; TRBD1 is a possible D gene (6 bases). Germline loops: CDR1 MGHRA, CDR2 YSYEKL. V lost 0 bases and J lost 1, with 12 bases in between. CDR3 size: 16 residues. Here the CDR3 DNA reads TGCGCCAGCAGCCAAGACGACAGGACTCGGAACACTGAAGCTTTCTTT. It translates to CASSQDDRTRNTEAFF.

The V and J genes are TRBV20-1 and TRBJ2-5; D not resolved. Germline loops: CDR1 DFQATT, CDR2 SNEGSKA (reference sequence). V dropped 1 base and J dropped 5 bases, with 11 bases sitting between them. The CDR3 is made up of 13 amino acids. Written as DNA, the CDR3 is TGCAGTGCTAGAGGCGCACAGAGGGAGACCCAGTACTTC. Its protein product is CSARGAQRETQYF.

The table lists this clonotype with a few counts. The gene calls are TRBV7-8 and TRBJ1-2; TRBD1 matches 7 bases. V was clipped by 4 bases and J by 8 bases; unmatched bases: 10. The CDR3 contains 14 residues. The V gene's germline CDR1 is SGHVS and CDR2 FQNEAQ. This chain's CDR3 is CASSSTDRVDGYTF. Written as DNA, the CDR3 is TGTGCCAGCAGCTCAACCGACAGGGTGGACGGCTACACCTTC.

V gene TRBV25-1 combines with J gene TRBJ1-3, with a tentative D call TRBD1 (6 bases). Trimming cost V 1 base and J 2 bases, with 12 bases left between them. CDR1 is MGHDK and CDR2 is SYGVNS in the germline V gene. The CDR3 length is 16 residues. The CDR3 DNA sequence: TGTGCCAGCAGTGAATTGGGGGGCTTGACTGGAAACACCATATATTTT. Translation: CASSELGGLTGNTIYF.

A few counts support this clonotype. The genes are TRBV29-1 and TRBJ2-1; no definite D call. The CDR3 covers 12 residues. Germline V CDR1 and CDR2: SQVTM, ANQGSEA. V dropped 0 bases and J dropped 4 bases, with 4 bases sitting between them. CDR3 loop: CSVEEGYNEQFF. The DNA for the CDR3 is TGCAGCGTTGAAGAGGGATACAATGAGCAGTTCTTC.

This chain links TRBV20-1 with TRBJ1-1; D uncertain. CDR1 DFQATT and CDR2 SNEGSKA come from the germline V gene (reference sequence). There are 12 residues in the CDR3. V lost 3 bases and J 3 bases, leaving 8 bases between the germline ends. The CDR3 region has the DNA TGCAGTGCTAGTAGGGTAGACACTGAAGCTTTCTTT. Encoded protein: CSASRVDTEAFF.

V gene TRBV12-3 or TRBV12-4 combines with J gene TRBJ1-4, with 8 nucleotides matching TRBD1. The V gene end was trimmed by 4 bases and the J gene end by 6 bases; junction bases not matched to a gene: 4. The CDR3 is 14 amino acids. The CDR3 DNA reads TGTGCCAGCAGTTCCGGACAGGGAGATGAAAAACTGTTTTTT. It encodes CASSSGQGDEKLFF.

This clonotype was seen only a few times. The rearrangement uses TRBV6-5 and TRBJ2-5; tentative D call: TRBD2 (5 bases). V gave up 0 bases and J gave up 4 bases, with 12 bases separating them. The CDR3 totals 15 residues. Germline loops: CDR1 MNHEY, CDR2 SVGAGI. The CDR3 DNA is TGTGCCAGCAGTTACTCCCTAGCCCTCGGAGAGACCCAGTACTTC. Its translation is CASSYSLALGETQYF.

This clonotype turned up a few times. The chain is built from TRBV20-1 and TRBJ2-7, with D maybe TRBD1 (6 bases). This CDR3 has 17 amino acids. CDR1 is DFQATT and CDR2 is SNEGSKA in the germline V gene (reference sequence). V shed 0 bases and J shed 0 bases, with 18 bases lying between them. The CDR3, as DNA: TGCAGTGCTAGAGATGCCCTCGGAACAGGGTCCTCCTACGAGCAGTACTTC. This gives the protein CSARDALGTGSSYEQYF.

This clonotype was seen a few times. The chain combines TRBV20-1 with TRBJ2-3, with 14 bases lining up with TRBD2. Germline V lookup: CDR1 DFQATT, CDR2 SNEGSKA (reference sequence). The ends lost 5 bases at V and 1 base at J; junction bases unmatched: 5. This CDR3 region has 16 residues. In DNA, the CDR3 is TGCAGTGCTGGAGGACTAGCGGGGGGACGCACAGATACGCAGTATTTT. It codes for CSAGGLAGGRTDTQYF.

The chain employs TRBV27 and TRBJ2-7; no reliable D call. Trimming pared 5 bases from V and 0 bases from J, leaving 11 bases between. Germline V gives CDR1 MNHEY, CDR2 SMNVEV (reference sequence). This CDR3 has 14 amino acids. The CDR3 region is CASSGRLDSYEQYF. The CDR3 nucleotides are TGTGCCAGCAGTGGCAGGCTTGACTCCTACGAGCAGTACTTC.